The 9 T cell receptor beta chains reported below all come from one sample, sequenced in a study of T cell changes during pregnancy in multiple sclerosis. Libraries were prepared by immunoSEQ multiplex PCR; TCRdb keeps only in-frame clonotypes and omits some of them. Of over 10,000 clones listed, about 88% were seen once; the top ten hold nearly 9%. The sequences come from CD8+ T cells from peripheral blood mononuclear cells, collected in the first trimester of pregnancy. These receptors came from a female donor with multiple sclerosis, enrolled in a pregnancy study.

The chain has TRBV19 and TRBJ1-5; 11 bases fit TRBD1. The CDR3 spans 17 residues. V dropped 6 bases and J dropped 5; count of bases not matched to a gene: 12. Germline V gene lookup returns CDR1 LNHDA and CDR2 SQIVND (reference sequence). The CDR3 loop is CASSRLPGTGGDQPQHF. CDR3 bases: TGTGCCAGTAGCAGACTGCCGGGGACAGGGGGGGATCAGCCCCAGCATTTT.

The J gene is TRBJ2-3, the V gene TRBV7-9, with 8 bases lining up with TRBD1. The CDR3 runs to 16 residues. Germline V gene lookup returns CDR1 SEHNR and CDR2 FQNEAQ (reference sequence). Trimming took 2 bases from V and 5 from J; bases not matched to a gene: 9. The chain's CDR3 is CASSLHRGANGDTQYF. CDR3 sequence (DNA): TGTGCCAGCAGCTTACACAGGGGGGCAAATGGAGATACGCAGTATTTT.

The chain is built from TRBV19 and TRBJ2-7; 11 bases line up with TRBD2. This CDR3 is 17 amino acids long. Trimming took 3 bases from V and 6 from J; bases not matched to a gene: 13. Germline V CDR1 and CDR2: LNHDA, SQIVND (reference sequence). The CDR3 DNA is TGTGCCAGTAGTATTGATCTGGAGACTAGCGGGGAAGGCGAGCAGTACTTC. It is translated as CASSIDLETSGEGEQYF.

The chain carries TRBV11-2 and TRBJ1-1, with 8 bases lining up with TRBD1. The CDR3 length is 15 residues. CDR1 is SGHAT, CDR2 FQNNGV, per germline. V was pared by 2 bases and J by 2 bases, with 4 bases of the junction left unmatched. The DNA for the CDR3 is TGTGCCAGCAGCTTATCGGCAGGGGGCAACACTGAAGCTTTCTTT. Translation gives CASSLSAGGNTEAFF. The variable domain in full, completed from reference TRBV11-2 and TRBJ1-1, reads EAGVAQSPRYKIIEKRQSVAFWCNPISGHATLYWYQQILGQGPKLLIQFQNNGVVDDSQLPKDRFSAERLKGVDSTLKIQPAKLEDSAVYLCASSLSAGGNTEAFFGQGTRLTVV.

This clone was found once. The V gene is TRBV7-8, the J gene TRBJ2-1, with D possibly matching TRBD2 (5 bases). Trimming shortened V by 1 base and J by 2 bases, and 12 bases separated the two germline ends. The germline V gene encodes CDR1 SGHVS and CDR2 FQNEAQ. CDR3 length: 16 amino acids. The CDR3 here is CASSLVARGPYNEQFF. The DNA for the CDR3 is TGTGCCAGCAGCTTAGTGGCCCGGGGTCCCTACAATGAGCAGTTCTTC.

The chain carries TRBV15 and TRBJ2-2, with 7 bases matching TRBD2. Germline V gives CDR1 LNHNV, CDR2 YYDKDF (reference sequence). The CDR3 contains 17 residues. V lost 0 bases to trimming and J lost 0 bases; unmatched junction nucleotides: 4. CDR3 coding DNA: TGTGCCACCAGCAGAGATGGTCTAGCGGCGAACACCGGGGAGCTGTTTTTT. This gives the protein CATSRDGLAANTGELFF.

The chain joins TRBV5-6 to TRBJ2-5; 8 bases line up with TRBD1. Looked up from germline, CDR1 is SGHDT and CDR2 is YYEEEE. The CDR3 runs 16 residues. The ends lost 4 bases at V and 5 bases at J; junction bases unmatched: 13. The CDR3 reads CASSPHGQGLRETQYF. The DNA of the CDR3 is TGTGCCAGCAGCCCTCATGGACAGGGCTTAAGGGAGACCCAGTACTTC.

The V gene is TRBV18, the J gene TRBJ2-2; 9 nucleotides agree with TRBD1. V dropped 6 bases and J dropped 4; count of bases not matched to a gene: 6. CDR3 length: 15 amino acids. Germline V CDR1 and CDR2: KGHSH, LQKENI. Written as DNA, the CDR3 is TGTGCCAGCTCGCCGGGACAGGGCGCCACCGGGGAGCTGTTTTTT. Translated, it gives CASSPGQGATGELFF.

The chain recombines TRBV11-2 with TRBJ2-7; TRBD2 matches 10 bases. Losses at the gene ends were 4 bases for V and 2 bases for J; bases not matched to a gene: 5. CDR1 and CDR2 (germline): SGHAT, FQNNGV. This CDR3 is built from 15 residues. The CDR3 loop is CASSSGTSAAYEQYF. The CDR3 DNA sequence: TGTGCCAGCAGCTCCGGGACTAGCGCAGCCTACGAGCAGTACTTC. Based on the CDR3 plus reference TRBV11-2 and TRBJ2-7, the full variable domain is EAGVAQSPRYKIIEKRQSVAFWCNPISGHATLYWYQQILGQGPKLLIQFQNNGVVDDSQLPKDRFSAERLKGVDSTLKIQPAKLEDSAVYLCASSSGTSAAYEQYFGPGTRLTVT.